This TCR beta chain was recorded in a study of T cells expressing NK-cell markers. Study-wide background: Seven sequenced donors out of eight were HCMV-seropositive, one seronegative. General study findings and limits: In a few donors, dominant clonotypes made up 28.3-60.1% of CD3+CD56-NKG2C+ cells.

A word on this clonotype: The antigen is undetermined.

With the 5' RACE reads reprocessed, TCRdb shows one record per CDR3 protein and no DNA. The sample shows more than 250,000 distinct CDR3 sequences, and around 0.4% sits with its ten largest clones. This clonotype was sampled from a man aged 18 to 35 in good health. Material for sequencing was blood T cells: a sorted CD56 or NKG2C T cell subset, CD4+ or CD8+ T cells, or bulk PBMC T cells (not recorded which).

CDR3 sequence reads: CASSLLTSGTANTGELFF. The chain combines TRBV4-1 with TRBJ2-2; the TCRdb call, TRBD2, lacks DNA for checking. CDR1 is MGHRA and CDR2 is YSYEKL in the germline V gene. The CDR3 loop spans 18 amino acids.